These 2 T cell receptor beta chains were sequenced from one sample in a study of shared clonotypes between healthy human individuals. Measured with immunoSEQ multiplex PCR; TCRdb has only the in-frame clones, and not every one. Of about 2.3 million clones listed, 85% to 95% are singletons. Sample: naive CD4+ T cells from PBMCs. The subset denotes: CD45RA+ positively selected. These receptors were taken from a man between 18 and 35 years old in good health. Some clones in this sample may be carry-over from other donors' samples.

This sequence joins TRBV5-1 and TRBJ1-1; D not resolved. The V gene's germline CDR1 is SGHRS and CDR2 YFSETQ. The CDR3 has 17 amino acids. V lost 2 bases, J lost 0 bases, and 17 bases lay in between. CDR3 loop: CASSLGQMVHLNTEAFF. In DNA form, the CDR3 reads TGCGCCAGCAGCTTAGGGCAGATGGTCCACTTGAACACTGAAGCTTTCTTT.

The chain is built from TRBV28 and TRBJ2-5; D is unclear. Germline CDR1 reads MDHEN; CDR2 reads SYDVKM. The CDR3 runs 11 residues. Trimming left V 4 bases short and J 9 bases short, with 9 bases between. This chain's CDR3 is CASSSPLAQYF. The CDR3 nucleotides are TGTGCCAGCAGTTCCCCCCTAGCCCAGTACTTC. Drawing the rest from reference TRBV28 and TRBJ2-5, the complete variable domain is DVKVTQSSRYLVKRTGEKVFLECVQDMDHENMFWYRQDPGLGLRLIYFSYDVKMKEKGDIPEGYSVSREKKERFSLILESASTNQTSMYLCASSSPLAQYFGPGTRLLVL.